This T cell receptor (beta chain) was sequenced in a study of a mutant IDH1 vaccine in newly diagnosed glioma. Across the study: Vaccine dosing followed radiotherapy by 4-6 weeks, or accompanied temozolomide cycles. Beforehand, treatment had been radiotherapy, temozolomide, or both; the majority received both.

The time point is: week 5, during vaccination. Every vaccination contained 300 ug of the mutant IDH1 20-mer peptide and was paired with topical imiquimod. The astrocytomas were IDH1-mutant, ATRX-negative, and WHO grade 3 or 4. Concerning this clone: Its antigen is unidentified.

The CDR3 consists of 13 residues. Trimming left V 1 base short and J 9 bases short, with 11 bases between. Germline CDR1 SGHNT, CDR2 YYREEE (reference sequence). Profiled with immunoSEQ multiplex PCR; TCRdb holds only in-frame clones, not every one. The sample has some 42,000 clones, approximately 85% seen once. This sample comprised PBMCs, obtained from a glioma patient whose treatment included an IDH1 peptide vaccine. This TCR was recovered from a man aged 35 to 55 with glioma. The chain couples TRBV5-4 to TRBJ2-1; D may be TRBD1 (6 bases). CDR3 protein: CASSLRDIAEQFF. CDR3 bases: TGTGCCAGCAGCTTGAGGGACATCGCTGAGCAGTTCTTC.